One and the same sample provided the 4 T cell receptor beta chains below, sequenced in a study of cytomegalovirus exposure and HLA in healthy donors. The protocol was immunoSEQ multiplex PCR, while the TCRdb copy is restricted to in-frame clones and leaves out a portion. The sample has fewer than 200,000 clones; approximately 87% are singletons. The sequenced material came from PBMCs. The receptors here all came from a woman in her thirties in good health and CMV-seronegative.

CDR3 protein: CASSLGGEQETQYF. The CDR3, as DNA: TGCGCCAGCAGCTTGGGCGGGGAACAAGAGACCCAGTACTTC. J is TRBJ2-5 and V is TRBV5-1; weak D call: TRBD2 (6 bases). Germline V CDR1 and CDR2: SGHRS, YFSETQ. The CDR3 extends over 14 amino acids. Trimming removed 0 bases at V and 2 bases at J, with 8 bases between.

This clone was seen just once. The V and J genes are TRBV7-9 and TRBJ1-1; 7 nucleotides line up with TRBD1. Germline V gene sequence: CDR1 SEHNR, CDR2 FQNEAQ (reference sequence). This CDR3 spans 14 amino acids. Trimming at V came to 6 bases and at J to 1 base, leaving 5 bases not matched to a gene. Written as DNA, the CDR3 is TGTGCCAGCAGGCGTACAGGGGAGAACACTGAAGCTTTCTTT. Protein sequence: CASRRTGENTEAFF.

V gene TRBV5-6 combines with J gene TRBJ2-5, with D perhaps matching TRBD2 (5 bases). Germline-derived CDR1 and CDR2 are SGHDT and YYEEEE. The length of the CDR3 is 16 residues. Trimming took 4 bases from V and 0 from J, leaving 16 bases between them. The CDR3 nucleotides are TGTGCCAGCAGCCCCACCTTCCGGGGATACCAAGAGACCCAGTACTTC. It codes for CASSPTFRGYQETQYF.

J is TRBJ2-1 and V is TRBV6-6, with 8 bases that match TRBD2. The germline V gene encodes CDR1 MNHNY and CDR2 SVGAGI (reference sequence). The CDR3 length is 16 residues. The J segment lost 4 bases and the V segment lost 5 bases, leaving 10 bases of the junction unmatched. In DNA, the CDR3 is TGTGCCAGCAGTAGATCCTCGACTAGCGTGTACAATGAGCAGTTCTTC. Its translation is CASSRSSTSVYNEQFF.